This T cell receptor beta chain was sequenced in a study of tumor-infiltrating lymphocytes in localized non-small cell lung cancer. Only in-frame clones appear in the TCRdb table, and some are missing; sequencing was by immunoSEQ multiplex PCR. The table records 10,000 to 15,000 clones, roughly 85% of them present only once. Germline V gives CDR1 SGHNT, CDR2 YENEEA. CDR3 length equals 13 residues. Deletions cut 5 bases from V and 3 bases from J, with 10 bases between. Material: uninvolved lung tissue not adjacent to the tumor. The rearrangement links TRBV11-3 to TRBJ1-1; no clear D. This TCR was recovered from a human donor with non-small cell lung cancer. The CDR3 region is CASSLGTDTEAFF. The CDR3 DNA reads as TGTGCCAGCAGCCTCGGAACAGACACTGAAGCTTTCTTT.